These 17 T cell receptor beta chains originate from one sample sequenced in a study of cytomegalovirus exposure and HLA in healthy donors. The study ran its PCR with 60 Vbeta and 13 Jbeta primers. Assay: immunoSEQ multiplex PCR; the TCRdb copy retains only in-frame clones and omits some. Of some 170,000 clones listed, around a tenth are singletons. The sample taken for sequencing was PBMCs. The receptors derive from a woman aged 30 to 39 in good health and CMV-seropositive.

This clone was counted only a few times. The chain carries TRBV9 and TRBJ2-7; a possible D gene is TRBD1 (5 bases). The CDR3 loop spans 14 amino acids. CDR1 SGDLS and CDR2 YYNGEE come from the germline V gene. The germline V and J ends were trimmed by 2 bases and 0 bases, with 9 bases remaining between them. The CDR3 loop is CASSVRQGSYEQYF. CDR3 bases: TGTGCCAGCAGCGTCCGGCAGGGCTCCTACGAGCAGTACTTC.

This clone showed up just a few times. This rearrangement joins TRBV4-1 to TRBJ2-7; 16 bases match TRBD2. V was pared by 4 bases and J by 5 bases, with 8 bases of the junction left unmatched. This CDR3 has 17 residues. The germline CDR1 and CDR2 sequences are MGHRA and YSYEKL. As DNA, the CDR3 is TGCGCCAGCAGCCCCGGGACTAGCGGGAGGGCCGGGAACGAGCAGTACTTC. It specifies CASSPGTSGRAGNEQYF.

This clone has just a few counts. This chain links TRBV28 with TRBJ2-7, with 10 nucleotides matching TRBD2. Germline V CDR1 and CDR2: MDHEN, SYDVKM. CDR3 length: 14 amino acids. Trimming removed 6 bases from V and 4 bases from J; junction bases left unmatched: 6. CDR3 in DNA: TGTGCCAGCAGCGATACTAGCGGGGCTTACGAGCAGTACTTC. Amino acid sequence: CASSDTSGAYEQYF. Combining the CDR3 with reference TRBV28 and TRBJ2-7 gives the whole variable domain DVKVTQSSRYLVKRTGEKVFLECVQDMDHENMFWYRQDPGLGLRLIYFSYDVKMKEKGDIPEGYSVSREKKERFSLILESASTNQTSMYLCASSDTSGAYEQYFGPGTRLTVT.

This clone was counted only a few times. The genes are TRBV6-5 and TRBJ1-2, with 9 bases aligning to TRBD1. This CDR3 has 15 amino acids. V lost 6 bases to trimming and J lost 3 bases; unmatched junction nucleotides: 8. Germline V gene data show CDR1 as MNHEY and CDR2 as SVGAGI. This CDR3 reads CASRRGTGNDYGYTF. CDR3 coding DNA: TGTGCCAGCAGACGAGGGACAGGGAACGACTATGGCTACACCTTC.

This clone was counted a few times. The chain has TRBV29-1 and TRBJ1-2, with 7 bases that match TRBD1. J was trimmed by 4 bases and V by 7 bases; bases with no gene match: 21. CDR3 length: 17 residues. From germline, CDR1 is SQVTM and CDR2 ANQGSEA. The CDR3 DNA follows: TGCAGCGCACAAACCAGGTGGCATCTCTCAGGGGGCTATGGCTACACCTTC. Residues: CSAQTRWHLSGGYGYTF.

This chain connects TRBV6-1 to TRBJ2-1; 14 bases match TRBD2. V lost 7 bases and J lost 7; bases outside the gene matches: 6. The CDR3 consists of 15 residues. The germline CDR1 and CDR2 sequences are MNHNS and SASEGT. The CDR3 region has the DNA TGTGCCAGCACTTCCGGGACTAGCGGGAGAAATGAGCAGTTCTTC. Protein: CASTSGTSGRNEQFF.

The V and J genes are TRBV6-5 and TRBJ2-1, with 13 bases aligning to TRBD2. J lost 10 bases, V lost 4 bases, and 7 bases had no gene match. CDR1 is MNHEY and CDR2 is SVGAGI in the germline V gene. CDR3 length: 15 residues. This CDR3 is CASSSRLAGGGEQFF. Here the CDR3 DNA reads TGTGCCAGCAGTTCGCGACTAGCGGGAGGTGGAGAGCAGTTCTTC.

The chain joins TRBV9 to TRBJ2-5; 8 positions match TRBD2. The V gene end was trimmed by 4 bases and the J gene end by 2 bases; junction bases not matched to a gene: 10. Per germline, CDR1 SGDLS and CDR2 YYNGEE. The CDR3 loop spans 16 amino acids. CDR3 loop: CASSRVPGGIQETQYF. DNA of the CDR3: TGTGCCAGCAGCCGTGTCCCGGGAGGGATTCAAGAGACCCAGTACTTC.

This clone turned up a few times. The chain joins TRBV2 to TRBJ2-3; 9 bases are shared with TRBD1. Trimming cost V 5 bases and J 1 base; bases outside gene matches: 1. Germline V gene lookup returns CDR1 SNHLY and CDR2 FYNNEI. This CDR3 has 14 amino acids. The CDR3: CASSWTGGTDTQYF. In DNA, the CDR3 is TGTGCCAGCAGTTGGACAGGGGGCACAGATACGCAGTATTTT.

The sample holds a few counts of this clone. The J gene is TRBJ2-7, the V gene TRBV11-2; TRBD2 agrees at 11 bases. Per the germline V gene, CDR1 is SGHAT and CDR2 is FQNNGV. There are 15 residues in the CDR3. With 5 bases clipped from V and 7 bases from J, the junction kept 10 bases outside the gene matches. CDR3 region: CASSPEGLAGGEQYF. CDR3 DNA: TGTGCCAGCAGCCCCGAAGGGCTAGCGGGAGGAGAGCAGTACTTC. The entire variable domain, with the rest obtained from reference TRBV11-2 and TRBJ2-7, is as follows: EAGVAQSPRYKIIEKRQSVAFWCNPISGHATLYWYQQILGQGPKLLIQFQNNGVVDDSQLPKDRFSAERLKGVDSTLKIQPAKLEDSAVYLCASSPEGLAGGEQYFGPGTRLTVT.

The sample holds a few counts of this clone. CDR3 nucleotides: TGTGCCAGCACCAAGAGGGGGGGCCCGAACACCGGGGAGCTGTTTTTT. Translation gives CASTKRGGPNTGELFF. The chain joins TRBV5-6 to TRBJ2-2; D perhaps matches TRBD2 (7 bases). Germline V gene data show CDR1 as SGHDT and CDR2 as YYEEEE. V was cut by 6 bases and J by 0 bases, with 15 bases left in between. This CDR3 is built from 16 residues.

This clone was recorded many times. V usage is TRBV4-1 and J usage is TRBJ1-4, with no clear D. Germline V gives CDR1 MGHRA, CDR2 YSYEKL. The CDR3 runs 14 residues. Deletions cut 1 base from V and 4 bases from J, with 7 bases between. CDR3 bases: TGCGCCAGCAGCCAAGGAGGTTTTAATGAAAAACTGTTTTTT. Translated: CASSQGGFNEKLFF.

The gene calls are TRBV5-1 and TRBJ2-3; 14 nucleotides align to TRBD2. Germline V gene sequence: CDR1 SGHRS, CDR2 YFSETQ. The CDR3 is 14 amino acids. J gave up 6 bases and V 7 bases, and 4 bases lay outside the gene matches. The CDR3 sequence is CASSRLAGGDTQYF. The DNA of the CDR3 is TGCGCCAGCTCCCGACTAGCGGGAGGGGATACGCAGTATTTT.

This chain joins TRBV4-1 and TRBJ2-3; TRBD2 agrees at 11 bases. Germline CDR1 reads MGHRA; CDR2 reads YSYEKL. The V and J ends lost 3 bases and 2 bases, in that order; junction bases with no gene match: 7. The CDR3 runs to 17 residues. CDR3 protein: CASSHRLAGGITDTQYF. Here the CDR3 DNA reads TGCGCCAGCAGCCACCGTCTAGCGGGAGGAATCACAGATACGCAGTATTTT.

The chain has TRBV6-7 and TRBJ2-7; TRBD1 is a possible D gene (6 bases). TRBV6-7 is reported as an ORF; its role is uncertain. This CDR3 contains 15 residues. The V and J ends lost 4 bases and 0 bases respectively, with 13 bases between them. The CDR3 loop is CASSSGHRRSYEQYF. CDR3 DNA: TGTGCCAGCAGTTCGGGACATAGGCGCTCCTACGAGCAGTACTTC.

This clone turned up a few times. V and J are TRBV5-4 and TRBJ2-1, with TRBD2 as a possible D gene (6 bases). The CDR3 totals 14 residues. V lost 6 bases and J 4 bases, leaving 14 bases between the germline ends. The germline V gene has CDR1 SGHNT and CDR2 YYREEE (reference sequence). CDR3 residues: CASTDGTLYNEQFF. CDR3 nucleotides: TGTGCCAGCACGGACGGGACTCTATACAATGAGCAGTTCTTC.

This clone was seen more than once but under ten times. V and J are TRBV5-1 and TRBJ1-1, with 9 bases aligning to TRBD1. The CDR3 is 15 amino acids. Looked up from germline, CDR1 is SGHRS and CDR2 is YFSETQ. Trimming took 4 bases from V and 8 from J; bases not matched to a gene: 12. The CDR3 DNA follows: TGCGCCAGCAGCCCCTTCCCGGGACAGGGACGGGAAGCTTTCTTT. Protein product: CASSPFPGQGREAFF.